One and the same sample provided the 27 T cell receptor beta chains below, sequenced in a study of beta chain features in type 1 diabetes. Study conclusions and caveats: Within each of all four CD4+ subsets, Type 1 diabetes patients had TCRB CDR3s that were moderately but significantly shorter.

For these TCRs, the target antigens are not known. Of the isolated RNA, all was reverse transcribed, and so the sequenced material was expressed TCRB transcripts. TCRdb's copy holds only in-frame clones and misses some; the assay was immunoSEQ multiplex PCR. The sample consists of 300,000 to 350,000 clones, around 9% of them appearing once. The sample taken for sequencing was central memory CD4+ T cells from blood. These TCRs come from a young man with type 1 diabetes.

In regard to this clone: The same CDR3 arises from other DNA sequences in this sample as well. The chain uses TRBV9 and TRBJ1-2; 10 bases are a match to TRBD1. The CDR3 consists of 16 residues. The germline V gene has CDR1 SGDLS and CDR2 YYNGEE. V was clipped by 4 bases and J by 7 bases; unmatched bases: 13. The CDR3 DNA reads as TGTGCCAGCAGCCGGGGACAGGGGCTTGGCCCTAGTGGCTACACCTTC. This encodes CASSRGQGLGPSGYTF.

This clone was seen only a few times. This rearrangement joins TRBV7-2 to TRBJ2-5, with D maybe TRBD2 (6 bases). Germline lookup yields CDR1 SGHTA and CDR2 FQGNSA. The CDR3 runs to 15 residues. V was pared by 5 bases and J by 2 bases, with 15 bases between. CDR3 protein: CASSTGLATQETQYF. The CDR3, as DNA: TGTGCCAGCAGCACGGGACTCGCGACTCAAGAGACCCAGTACTTC. The variable domain in full, with the rest retrieved from reference TRBV7-2 and TRBJ2-5, is GAGVSQSPSNKVTEKGKDVELRCDPISGHTALYWYRQSLGQGLEFLIYFQGNSAPDKSGLPSDRFSAERTGGSVSTLTIQRTQQEDSAVYLCASSTGLATQETQYFGPGTRLLVL.

This chain uses TRBV2 with TRBJ2-3; D remains unclear. Trimming shortened V by 7 bases and J by 3 bases, and 11 bases separated the two germline ends. CDR1 is SNHLY and CDR2 is FYNNEI in the germline V gene. The CDR3 consists of 13 residues. CDR3 sequence: CASMSMGTDTQYF. The CDR3 DNA sequence: TGTGCCAGCATGAGCATGGGTACAGATACGCAGTATTTT.

The chain links TRBV28 to TRBJ1-5, with 7 bases that match TRBD1. Germline CDR1 MDHEN, CDR2 SYDVKM. The CDR3 spans 16 residues. Trimming removed 3 bases from V and 4 bases from J; junction bases left unmatched: 9. The CDR3 protein is CASSLSQGDGNQPQHF. The DNA of the CDR3 is TGTGCCAGCAGTTTGTCCCAGGGGGACGGGAATCAGCCCCAGCATTTT. Together with reference TRBV28 and TRBJ1-5, the CDR3 gives the full variable domain: DVKVTQSSRYLVKRTGEKVFLECVQDMDHENMFWYRQDPGLGLRLIYFSYDVKMKEKGDIPEGYSVSREKKERFSLILESASTNQTSMYLCASSLSQGDGNQPQHFGDGTRLSIL.

Notes on this clone: The same CDR3 arises from other DNA sequences in this sample as well. The chain employs TRBV5-1 and TRBJ1-4; D is ambiguous. Deletions cut 0 bases from V and 4 bases from J, with 7 bases between. The germline V gene encodes CDR1 SGHRS and CDR2 YFSETQ. This CDR3 has 14 amino acids. The CDR3: CASSLGQINEKLFF. CDR3 nucleotides: TGCGCCAGCAGCTTGGGGCAGATTAATGAAAAACTGTTTTTT.

This clone came up a few times. The gene calls are TRBV4-1 and TRBJ2-3; D is undetermined. CDR1 is MGHRA and CDR2 is YSYEKL in the germline V gene. V lost 3 bases and J 6 bases, leaving 13 bases between the germline ends. This CDR3 is built from 14 residues. This chain's CDR3 is CASSHFDPRDTQYF. DNA of the CDR3: TGCGCCAGCAGCCATTTTGATCCCCGCGATACGCAGTATTTT.

This clone turned up a few times. The V call is TRBV18, the J call TRBJ2-7; D tentatively reads TRBD1 or TRBD2 (5 bases each). This CDR3 region has 13 residues. The V gene lost 10 bases and the J gene lost 2 bases, with 15 bases spanning the gap. Per germline, CDR1 KGHSH and CDR2 LQKENI. CDR3 sequence reads: CATGDGVTYEQYF. The CDR3 DNA reads as TGTGCCACCGGGGACGGAGTAACCTACGAGCAGTACTTC.

The chain recombines TRBV7-6 with TRBJ2-7; 7 bases are shared with TRBD1. The CDR3 contains 14 residues. The germline V gene encodes CDR1 SGHVS and CDR2 FNYEAQ. With V trimmed by 5 bases and J by 3 bases, 7 bases remained unmatched. CDR3 nucleotides: TGTGCCAGCAGCCTCGACAGGGCAGGCTACGAGCAGTACTTC. Translation gives CASSLDRAGYEQYF.

This clone showed up just a few times. This rearrangement joins TRBV30 to TRBJ2-5; TRBD1 matches at 9 bases. The V and J ends lost 6 bases and 5 bases, in that order; junction bases with no gene match: 4. CDR3 length equals 12 residues. Germline V gene lookup returns CDR1 GTSNPN and CDR2 SVGIG (reference sequence). The CDR3 region is CACLTGGETQYF. For the CDR3, the DNA is TGTGCCTGCCTGACAGGGGGTGAGACCCAGTACTTC.

V and J are TRBV21-1 and TRBJ2-5; the table's D call of TRBD2 was not tested on the DNA. TRBV21-1 corresponds to a pseudogene. CDR3 size: 13 residues. The CDR3 spells CASSKWSKLAQYF. The DNA for the CDR3 is TGTGCCAGCAGCAAGTGGAGCAAATTGGCCCAGTACTTC.

This chain joins TRBV19 and TRBJ2-3; D is perhaps TRBD1 or TRBD2 (5 bases each). Between the trimmed V and J ends, which lost 8 bases and 6 bases, there was a span of 12 bases. Germline assignment: CDR1 LNHDA and CDR2 SQIVND (reference sequence). The CDR3 is 12 residues long. The CDR3: CASGGAGDTQYF. The CDR3 DNA is TGTGCCAGTGGGGGAGCCGGGGATACGCAGTATTTT.

The V gene is TRBV5-6, the J gene TRBJ1-6; D is undetermined. The CDR3 covers 15 residues. Germline V gene sequence: CDR1 SGHDT, CDR2 YYEEEE. V lost 1 base to trimming and J lost 2 bases, with 7 bases between them. DNA for the CDR3: TGTGCCAGCAGCTTGTGGGGTACCTATAATTCACCCCTCCACTTT. Residues: CASSLWGTYNSPLHF.

V is TRBV28 and J is TRBJ1-4; D call uncertain. Germline CDR1 is MDHEN and CDR2 is SYDVKM. The V end lost 2 bases, the J end lost 5 bases, and 9 bases lay between the germline ends. This CDR3 has 14 amino acids. DNA for the CDR3: TGTGCCAGCAGTTTAGACACCTTGAATGAAAAACTGTTTTTT. Translated: CASSLDTLNEKLFF. Drawing the rest from reference TRBV28 and TRBJ1-4, the complete variable domain is DVKVTQSSRYLVKRTGEKVFLECVQDMDHENMFWYRQDPGLGLRLIYFSYDVKMKEKGDIPEGYSVSREKKERFSLILESASTNQTSMYLCASSLDTLNEKLFFGSGTQLSVL.

This clone was observed a handful of times. This chain uses TRBV7-2 with TRBJ2-5; TRBD2 might be the D (7 bases). The CDR3 has 14 residues. Germline V CDR1 and CDR2: SGHTA, FQGNSA. The V gene lost 4 bases and the J gene lost 1 base, with 10 bases spanning the gap. The chain's CDR3 is CASSSGGPQETQYF. In nucleotides, the CDR3 is TGTGCCAGCAGCTCGGGGGGCCCCCAAGAGACCCAGTACTTC.

This clone was detected only a few times. The chain couples TRBV30 to TRBJ1-5, with a tentative D call TRBD1 (5 bases). This CDR3 is built from 13 residues. Per the germline V gene, CDR1 is GTSNPN and CDR2 is SVGIG (reference sequence). V was pared by 5 bases and J by 9 bases, with 17 bases between. The CDR3 DNA follows: TGTGCCTGGGGTTGGGATGGGGGATCGCCCCAGCATTTT. The encoded protein is CAWGWDGGSPQHF.

This clone has a count of ten or more. The chain links TRBV2 to TRBJ1-2; TRBD1 agrees at 7 bases. Trimming cost V 8 bases and J 4 bases; bases outside gene matches: 10. From germline, CDR1 is SNHLY and CDR2 FYNNEI. The CDR3 consists of 14 residues. Written as DNA, the CDR3 is TGTGCCAGCGGTAATCCGACAGGGTTCTATGGCTACACCTTC. The encoded protein is CASGNPTGFYGYTF.

The rearrangement joins TRBV4-3 to TRBJ2-5; maybe TRBD2 (5 bases). CDR3 length: 14 amino acids. Between the trimmed V and J ends, which lost 0 bases and 5 bases, there was a span of 10 bases. In germline, CDR1 is LGHNA, CDR2 YSLEER. CDR3 nucleotides: TGCGCCAGCAGCCAAGATGCGGGCCTGGAGACCCAGTACTTC. This sequence encodes CASSQDAGLETQYF.

This clone was detected many times. The rearrangement uses TRBV10-2 and TRBJ2-5; D ambiguous. Trimming removed 4 bases at V and 1 base at J, with 10 bases between. CDR1 WSHSY and CDR2 SAAADI come from the germline V gene. The CDR3 sequence is 14 residues long. The DNA for the CDR3 is TGCGCCAGCAGTGGAGGCAGGTCCCAAGAGACCCAGTACTTC. It specifies CASSGGRSQETQYF.

V usage is TRBV18 and J usage is TRBJ2-5, with unresolved D. V was clipped by 3 bases and J by 2 bases, with 13 bases between them. The CDR3 is 15 residues long. Per germline, CDR1 KGHSH and CDR2 LQKENI. DNA for the CDR3: TGTGCCAGCTCACCTTCTCAGTCGGGTCAAGAGACCCAGTACTTC. Protein: CASSPSQSGQETQYF.

This chain connects TRBV2 to TRBJ2-3; 8 bases align to TRBD2. Germline CDR1 SNHLY, CDR2 FYNNEI. V was clipped by 2 bases and J by 0 bases; unmatched bases: 4. The CDR3 is made up of 16 amino acids. This CDR3 is CASSEYGGASTDTQYF. The CDR3 DNA reads as TGTGCCAGCAGTGAATACGGGGGGGCTAGCACAGATACGCAGTATTTT.

The rearrangement links TRBV7-9 to TRBJ2-4; perhaps TRBD2 as D (5 bases). Germline CDR1 is SEHNR and CDR2 is FQNEAQ (reference sequence). V lost 5 bases to trimming and J lost 0 bases, with 14 bases between them. The CDR3 is 16 residues long. The CDR3 loop reads CASSLRGGEAKNIQYF. CDR3 coding DNA: TGTGCCAGCAGCCTTCGGGGTGGGGAAGCCAAAAACATTCAGTACTTC. The whole variable domain, filled in from reference TRBV7-9 and TRBJ2-4, reads DTGVSQNPRHKITKRGQNVTFRCDPISEHNRLYWYRQTLGQGPEFLTYFQNEAQLEKSRLLSDRFSAERPKGSFSTLEIQRTEQGDSAMYLCASSLRGGEAKNIQYFGAGTRLSVL.

V and J are TRBV7-2 and TRBJ2-7; D is possibly TRBD1 (5 bases). The CDR3 extends over 13 amino acids. The V gene lost 1 base and the J gene lost 6 bases, with 10 bases spanning the gap. Per germline, CDR1 SGHTA and CDR2 FQGNSA. The CDR3 reads CASSLDRWIEQYF. The DNA for the CDR3 is TGTGCCAGCAGCTTAGACAGGTGGATCGAGCAGTACTTC.

This clone turned up a few times. The rearrangement joins TRBV13 to TRBJ2-2, with TRBD1 identical over 9 bases. The CDR3 has 16 amino acids. Per the germline V gene, CDR1 is PRHDT and CDR2 is FYEKMQ (reference sequence). J gave up 5 bases and V 5 bases, and 9 bases lay outside the gene matches. As DNA, the CDR3 is TGTGCCAGCAGCCTCACGGGACAGGGTAAAACCGGGGAGCTGTTTTTT. Protein: CASSLTGQGKTGELFF.

The CDR3 is CASRRQGVAGELFF. The CDR3 DNA follows: TGTGCCAGCAGGAGACAGGGCGTCGCCGGGGAGCTGTTTTTT. The rearrangement links TRBV7-2 to TRBJ2-2; 7 bases are a match to TRBD1. CDR3 length: 14 amino acids. Looked up from germline, CDR1 is SGHTA and CDR2 is FQGNSA. V trimming: 6 bases; J trimming: 6 bases; junction bases outside the gene matches: 7.

There are a few counts of this clone. This chain connects TRBV28 to TRBJ1-6; TRBD1 is a possible D gene (6 bases). CDR3 length equals 15 residues. V was trimmed by 4 bases and J by 7 bases, leaving 14 bases between them. The germline V gene encodes CDR1 MDHEN and CDR2 SYDVKM. The CDR3 loop reads CASSSPTGRNSPLHF. The CDR3 bases are TGTGCCAGCAGTTCGCCGACAGGAAGGAATTCACCCCTCCACTTT.

The chain recombines TRBV7-9 with TRBJ2-5; D remains ambiguous. Trimming left V 6 bases short and J 3 bases short, with 8 bases between. The V gene's germline CDR1 is SEHNR and CDR2 FQNEAQ (reference sequence). There are 12 residues in the CDR3. This CDR3 is CASSGRKETQYF. The CDR3 region has the DNA TGTGCCAGCAGTGGGCGGAAAGAGACCCAGTACTTC. Based on the CDR3 plus reference TRBV7-9 and TRBJ2-5, the full variable domain is DTGVSQNPRHKITKRGQNVTFRCDPISEHNRLYWYRQTLGQGPEFLTYFQNEAQLEKSRLLSDRFSAERPKGSFSTLEIQRTEQGDSAMYLCASSGRKETQYFGPGTRLLVL.

The J gene is TRBJ2-3, the V gene TRBV4-1, with 11 bases fitting TRBD2. Germline V gives CDR1 MGHRA, CDR2 YSYEKL. The CDR3 covers 18 residues. The ends lost 0 bases at V and 1 base at J; junction bases unmatched: 6. The CDR3 sequence is CASSQETSGVRGTDTQYF. DNA of the CDR3: TGCGCCAGCAGCCAAGAGACTAGCGGGGTACGCGGCACAGATACGCAGTATTTT.